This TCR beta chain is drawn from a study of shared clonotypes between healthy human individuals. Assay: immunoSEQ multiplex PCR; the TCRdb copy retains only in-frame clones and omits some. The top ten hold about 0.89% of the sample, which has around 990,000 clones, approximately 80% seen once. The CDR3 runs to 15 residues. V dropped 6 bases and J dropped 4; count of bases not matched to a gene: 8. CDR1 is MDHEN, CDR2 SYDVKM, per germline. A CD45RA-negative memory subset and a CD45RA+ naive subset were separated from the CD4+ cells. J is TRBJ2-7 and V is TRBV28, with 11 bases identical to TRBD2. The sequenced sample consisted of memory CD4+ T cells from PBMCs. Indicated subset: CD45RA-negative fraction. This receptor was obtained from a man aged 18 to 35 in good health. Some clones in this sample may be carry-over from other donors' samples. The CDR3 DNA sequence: TGTGCCAGCAGCCCTAGCGGGAGGACCATTTACGAGCAGTACTTC. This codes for CASSPSGRTIYEQYF.